This TCR beta chain was sequenced for a study of T cells after yellow fever vaccination. Trimming took off 7 bases at V and 1 base at J, with 10 bases between the two ends. Germline-derived CDR1 and CDR2 are SEHNR and FQNEAQ (reference sequence). The CDR3 runs to 13 residues. Study observations and caveats: Most clones from primary vaccination were detected again post-booster (about 95% CD4, around 88% CD8). Peak timing came faster in the weaker secondary response, day 5 versus 15.

In making TCR cDNA, 5'RACE template switching added a universal primer site and UMIs to it. One entry per CDR3 protein results from TCRdb running MiXCR on the 5' RACE reads. The sample contains approximately 550,000 distinct CDR3 sequences, 15% to 20% of which appear only once. About this clonotype: The target antigen is unknown.

The rearrangement joins TRBV7-9 to TRBJ1-1; D unresolved. The sequencing used PBMCs, collected 15 days after the yellow fever booster vaccination. The TCR comes from a man younger than 45 who received the YFV17D yellow fever vaccine. CDR3 loop: CASKVTQNTEAFF. CDR3 sequence (DNA): TGTGCCAGCAAGGTCACTCAGAACACTGAAGCTTTCTTT.